These 18 T cell receptor beta chains share one sample of origin, sequenced in a study of response to subunit inactivated influenza vaccine. TCRdb called the RT-PCR reads again in MiXCR, with one record for every CDR3 protein. The table records hundreds of thousands of distinct CDR3 sequences, 12% of them present only once. The starting material was PBMCs from blood, obtained on the day of vaccination. The receptor set was obtained from a man between 45 and 60 years old who received an inactivated influenza vaccine.

A few counts support this clonotype. The chain joins TRBV7-2 to TRBJ2-1, with 7 bases lining up with TRBD1. V shed 5 bases, J shed 7 bases, and the junction held 11 bases outside the gene matches. This CDR3 contains 15 residues. The germline V gene has CDR1 SGHTA and CDR2 FQGNSA. CDR3: CASSQDRAIRNEQFF. CDR3 nucleotides: TGTGCCAGCAGCCAAGACAGGGCCATAAGAAATGAGCAGTTCTTC.

In this sample, this clonotype turned up many times. V is TRBV7-8 and J is TRBJ1-1; TRBD1 agrees at 8 bases. The V gene end was trimmed by 4 bases and the J gene end by 6 bases; junction bases not matched to a gene: 1. CDR1 is SGHVS, CDR2 FQNEAQ, per germline. This CDR3 region has 12 residues. For the CDR3, the DNA is TGTGCCAGCAGCTCGACAGGGGCTGAAGCTTTCTTT. Residues: CASSSTGAEAFF.

The chain combines TRBV20-1 with TRBJ2-2; a possible D gene is TRBD2 (6 bases). In germline, CDR1 is DFQATT, CDR2 SNEGSKA (reference sequence). Trimming removed 3 bases at V and 6 bases at J, with 17 bases between. The CDR3 covers 15 residues. Here the CDR3 DNA reads TGCAGTGCTAGCGGGAGCCGGGCTGGGGCCGGGGAGCTGTTTTTT. Translating it yields CSASGSRAGAGELFF.

The rearrangement links TRBV29-1 to TRBJ1-1, with 8 bases matching TRBD1. V shed 4 bases and J 5 bases; nucleotides not matched to a gene: 3. The germline gives CDR1 SQVTM, CDR2 ANQGSEA. The CDR3 sequence is 12 residues long. The CDR3 DNA sequence: TGCAGCGTTGGGCAGGGGGCAACTGAAGCTTTCTTT. This codes for CSVGQGATEAFF.

The chain uses TRBV12-3 or TRBV12-4 and TRBJ2-2, with 9 nucleotides matching TRBD1. The CDR3 runs 15 residues. J was trimmed by 5 bases and V by 5 bases; bases with no gene match: 6. CDR3 amino acids: CASSPSTGGTGELFF. The CDR3 DNA reads as TGTGCCAGCAGTCCCTCGACAGGGGGGACCGGGGAGCTGTTTTTT.

The chain couples TRBV19 to TRBJ2-7, with 9 bases aligning to TRBD2. CDR1 is LNHDA, CDR2 SQIVND, per germline (reference sequence). The CDR3 totals 16 residues. V was clipped by 3 bases and J by 0 bases; unmatched bases: 6. CDR3 in DNA: TGTGCCAGTAGTATCGATCAACTAGCGGGCTCCTACGAGCAGTACTTC. Its translation: CASSIDQLAGSYEQYF.

V usage is TRBV5-1 and J usage is TRBJ2-7; D remains unclear. The ends were cut back, 4 bases at V and 1 base at J, with 9 bases in the middle. The CDR3 runs 13 residues. Per germline, CDR1 SGHRS and CDR2 YFSETQ. The CDR3 region is CASSEYSSYEQYF. In DNA form, the CDR3 reads TGCGCCAGCAGCGAGTACAGTTCCTACGAGCAGTACTTC.

In this sample, this clonotype turned up a few times. This chain links TRBV6-2 or TRBV6-3 with TRBJ2-2, with 8 positions matching TRBD2. V shed 0 bases and J 4 bases; nucleotides not matched to a gene: 13. The germline V gene has CDR1 MNHEY and CDR2 SVGEGT. The CDR3 consists of 19 residues. The CDR3 is CASSYSNREGRLFTGELFF. In DNA form, the CDR3 reads TGTGCCAGCAGTTACTCGAATCGGGAGGGCCGTTTGTTCACCGGGGAGCTGTTTTTT.

The V gene is TRBV4-3, the J gene TRBJ2-1; 8 nucleotides agree with TRBD1. The CDR3 has 16 amino acids. From germline, CDR1 is LGHNA and CDR2 YSLEER. The V gene end was trimmed by 5 bases and the J gene end by 7 bases; junction bases not matched to a gene: 13. CDR3 loop: CASSKGFRQGKNEQFF. The CDR3, as DNA: TGCGCCAGCAGCAAAGGGTTTCGACAGGGGAAAAATGAGCAGTTCTTC.

This clonotype turned up a few times. Here the CDR3 DNA reads TGTGCCAGCAGGCGTGGGACGGCTAACTATGATGGCTACACCTTC. Translating gives CASRRGTANYDGYTF. The chain couples TRBV6-2 or TRBV6-3 to TRBJ1-2; D is perhaps TRBD1 (5 bases). Between the trimmed V and J ends, which lost 6 bases and 6 bases, there was a span of 20 bases. Germline V gives CDR1 MNHEY, CDR2 SVGEGT. The CDR3 consists of 15 residues.

The chain is built from TRBV12-3 or TRBV12-4 and TRBJ1-4; D possibly corresponds to TRBD1 (6 bases). V was trimmed by 3 bases and J by 3 bases, leaving 11 bases between them. CDR3 size: 15 residues. CDR3 protein: CASSLGGHSNEKLFF. The CDR3 DNA is TGTGCCAGCAGTTTGGGGGGACACTCTAATGAAAAACTGTTTTTT.

This clonotype was detected a few times. V gene TRBV29-1 combines with J gene TRBJ2-2, with 7 bases matching TRBD2. Germline V gives CDR1 SQVTM, CDR2 ANQGSEA. V lost 3 bases and J lost 5; bases outside the gene matches: 9. The CDR3 is 15 residues long. CDR3 DNA: TGCAGCGTTGAGGTGGCTAGCGGCCTGACCGGGGAGCTGTTTTTT. This gives the protein CSVEVASGLTGELFF.

This clonotype occurred a few times. The chain links TRBV12-3 or TRBV12-4 to TRBJ2-3; 8 bases are a match to TRBD2. CDR3 length equals 14 residues. V shed 6 bases and J 5 bases; nucleotides not matched to a gene: 7. DNA for the CDR3: TGTGCCAGCAGGGATCGGGAGGGCGGAGATACGCAGTATTTT. Translating gives CASRDREGGDTQYF.

This clonotype was counted between two and nine times. The chain combines TRBV24-1 with TRBJ2-1, with D tentatively TRBD2 (5 bases). The CDR3 runs 16 residues. CDR1 and CDR2 from the germline V gene are KGHDR and SFDVKD. Deletions cut 4 bases from V and 5 bases from J, with 17 bases between. The DNA for the CDR3 is TGTGCCACCAGTGACCTAATAACTAGGGCCGACAATGAGCAGTTCTTC. As protein: CATSDLITRADNEQFF.

This clonotype has a handful of counts. The chain uses TRBV28 and TRBJ1-2, with a weak D call TRBD1 (6 bases). This CDR3 has 19 residues. Germline-derived CDR1 and CDR2 are MDHEN and SYDVKM. The V and J ends lost 3 bases and 8 bases respectively, with 31 bases between them. The CDR3 DNA reads as TGTGCCAGCAGTTTTCTTTATTTTGGGACACGCGAGGTCCGTGGAGGCTACACCTTC. Amino acid sequence: CASSFLYFGTREVRGGYTF.

The chain employs TRBV7-9 and TRBJ2-7; 8 bases map to TRBD1. This CDR3 region has 15 residues. The V gene's germline CDR1 is SEHNR and CDR2 FQNEAQ (reference sequence). Germline trimming cut 5 bases from V and 5 bases from J; bases unmatched to any gene: 11. In DNA, the CDR3 is TGTGCCAGCAGCCAGGGGGACAGGCCTAGACACGAGCAGTACTTC. Translating gives CASSQGDRPRHEQYF.

Only a few counts were recorded for this clonotype. This chain uses TRBV29-1 with TRBJ2-5; D may be TRBD1 (5 bases). This CDR3 comprises 14 residues. Germline CDR1 is SQVTM and CDR2 is ANQGSEA. V gave up 1 base and J gave up 4 bases, with 13 bases separating them. The CDR3 sequence is CSVEVTVQGETQYF. The CDR3 DNA sequence: TGCAGCGTTGAAGTAACGGTCCAGGGAGAGACCCAGTACTTC.

The sample holds a few counts of this clonotype. J is TRBJ1-5 and V is TRBV3-1; no firm D call. This CDR3 region has 13 residues. V was clipped by 5 bases and J by 6 bases, with 11 bases between them. The germline CDR1 and CDR2 sequences are LGHDT and YNNKEL (reference sequence). The CDR3 DNA reads as TGTGCCAGCAGCGATACCCGCGGTCAGCCCCAGCATTTT. Its protein is CASSDTRGQPQHF.